This TCR beta chain was sequenced for a study of blood T cell repertoires in COVID-19. On the study more broadly: Whether acute or convalescent, the COVID-19 samples came from the United States, Italy and Spain.

Original handling: For nucleated cells, counts were estimated from reference gene primer amplification. The assay was immunoSEQ multiplex PCR, and TCRdb's table has in-frame clones only and misses some. Clone size and V and J calls were adopted from that table, with D and trimming inferred from the DNA. The sample consists of some 180,000 clones, 82% of them appearing once. This clone showed up just once. Ages ranged from about 18 to 89 years, with residence in 24 US areas. Participant reports of clinical history set cohort assignment. The ends were cut back, 9 bases at V and 5 bases at J, with 11 bases in the middle. Germline V gene lookup returns CDR1 MNHNY and CDR2 SVGAGI (reference sequence). The CDR3 length is 12 residues.

Sequenced sample: PBMCs or T cells enriched from blood (not recorded which). The V and J genes are TRBV6-6 and TRBJ1-5, with a weak D call TRBD1 (6 bases). The TCR comes from a woman aged 60-70 years with acute COVID-19. The CDR3 region is CASTGSDQPQHF. The CDR3 DNA is TGTGCCAGTACAGGGTCCGATCAGCCCCAGCATTTT.